This T cell receptor (beta chain) originates from a study of cytomegalovirus exposure and HLA in healthy donors. Whole-study results and caveats: Some TCR beta chains (roughly 150 of them) were listed as cytomegalovirus-associated. The sole available immune exposure information was CMV serostatus.

The PCR employed 60 Vbeta primers together with 13 Jbeta primers. The method was immunoSEQ multiplex PCR; TCRdb's version includes in-frame clones alone and lacks a portion of them. The table has about 110,000 clones, roughly 80% seen once; the top ten hold roughly 3.7%. Germline V gene data show CDR1 as MNHEY and CDR2 as SVGAGI. With 6 bases removed from V and 7 bases from J, the gap between germline ends came to 16 bases. CDR3 length equals 15 residues. Remarks on this clone: Its specificity is not known.

Healthy individuals who donated bone marrow served as the donors. The specimen was PBMCs. This rearrangement joins TRBV6-5 to TRBJ1-6, with a tentative D call TRBD1 (6 bases). This clonotype originated in a man aged 55 to 70 in good health and CMV-seronegative. The CDR3 spells CASSSQGTGNSPLHF. CDR3 in DNA: TGTGCCAGCAGCTCACAGGGAACGGGGAATTCACCCCTCCACTTT.